Shown below are 9 T cell receptor beta chains from a single sample sequenced in a study of human T cells and chemical hapten exposure. A single record per CDR3 protein comes from TCRdb applying MiXCR to the RACE reads. The sample lists tens of thousands of distinct CDR3 sequences; more than 8% were seen once. The time point here: patch test 3, about 24 weeks after DPC sensitization. Treatment here: therapeutic diphenylcyclopropenone sensitization with weekly scalp DPC. Unfractionated whole blood yielded total RNA. Sequencing was performed on whole blood, taken in connection with sensitization to the hapten diphenylcyclopropenone (DPC). Receptors originate from a man aged 50-59 years with alopecia areata. Some clones in this sample may be carry-over from other donors' samples.

This clonotype was observed at least ten times. The rearrangement uses TRBV6-2 or TRBV6-3 and TRBJ1-5; no firm D call. Per germline, CDR1 MNHEY and CDR2 SVGEGT. V was shortened by 0 bases and J by 5 bases, with 5 bases between the two germline ends. The CDR3 has 13 residues. DNA for the CDR3: TGTGCCAGCAGTTACTCGAGATATCAGCCCCAGCATTTT. Amino acid sequence: CASSYSRYQPQHF.

This clonotype was counted ten times or more. J is TRBJ2-5 and V is TRBV3-1, with no clear D. Trimming removed 2 bases at V and 2 bases at J, with 12 bases between. Per the germline V gene, CDR1 is LGHDT and CDR2 is YNNKEL (reference sequence). The CDR3 spans 15 residues. The CDR3 region is CASSQSVGRQETQYF. CDR3 coding DNA: TGTGCCAGCAGCCAATCGGTAGGGCGGCAAGAGACCCAGTACTTC.

This clonotype was found many times. This rearrangement joins TRBV7-2 to TRBJ2-3; 13 positions match TRBD2. Germline V lookup: CDR1 SGHTA, CDR2 FQGNSA. The CDR3 has 16 residues. Trimming cost V 5 bases and J 5 bases; bases outside gene matches: 7. The CDR3, as DNA: TGTGCCAGCAGCCACGGACTAGCGGGAGAAATAGATACGCAGTATTTT. This encodes CASSHGLAGEIDTQYF.

This clonotype was seen a few times. V gene TRBV5-5 combines with J gene TRBJ2-3, with 7 bases matching TRBD2. The V gene end was trimmed by 1 base and the J gene end by 4 bases; junction bases not matched to a gene: 18. The CDR3 covers 19 residues. CDR1 is SGHKS and CDR2 is YYEKEE in the germline V gene (reference sequence). Here the CDR3 reads CASSLTPTNAGAAPDTQYF. The DNA of the CDR3 is TGTGCCAGCAGCTTGACCCCCACGAACGCGGGAGCGGCCCCAGATACGCAGTATTTT.

This clonotype was seen at least ten times. CDR3 amino acids: CASSPTQDEQYF. The CDR3 DNA reads TGCGCCAGCAGCCCTACACAGGACGAGCAGTACTTC. The chain uses TRBV5-1 and TRBJ2-7; D perhaps matches TRBD1 (5 bases). Trimming took off 4 bases at V and 5 bases at J, with 10 bases between the two ends. CDR1 and CDR2 (germline): SGHRS, YFSETQ. The length of the CDR3 is 12 residues.

This clonotype was recorded at least ten times. The chain has TRBV20-1 and TRBJ2-1, with 7 nucleotides matching TRBD1. Per germline, CDR1 DFQATT and CDR2 SNEGSKA (reference sequence). The CDR3 length is 16 residues. The V segment lost 1 base and the J segment 0 bases; nucleotides outside the gene matches: 6. CDR3 nucleotide sequence: TGCAGTGCTAGAGCCCTAGGGGGCGCCTCCTACAATGAGCAGTTCTTC. Residues: CSARALGGASYNEQFF.

This clonotype appeared many times. This rearrangement joins TRBV6-1 to TRBJ1-1; D ambiguous. This CDR3 has 16 amino acids. Germline CDR1 MNHNS, CDR2 SASEGT. The ends were cut back, 4 bases at V and 0 bases at J, with 15 bases in the middle. The CDR3 DNA reads TGTGCCAGCAGTGTCTTGGTAGCAAACCTGAACACTGAAGCTTTCTTT. This gives the protein CASSVLVANLNTEAFF.

This clonotype showed up just a few times. The chain has TRBV6-2 or TRBV6-3 and TRBJ1-5, with D hard to call. The CDR3 is 13 amino acids. Germline V gene lookup returns CDR1 MNHEY and CDR2 SVGEGT. Trimming shortened V by 7 bases and J by 3 bases, and 10 bases separated the two germline ends. CDR3 in amino acids: CASKSHNNQPQHF. CDR3 bases: TGTGCCAGCAAGTCGCACAACAATCAGCCCCAGCATTTT.

V and J are TRBV9 and TRBJ2-7; perhaps TRBD1 as D (6 bases). The V end lost 2 bases, the J end lost 2 bases, and 14 bases lay between the germline ends. The CDR3 has 15 amino acids. Germline V lookup: CDR1 SGDLS, CDR2 YYNGEE. CDR3 amino acids: CASSVGQGRTYEQYF. CDR3 nucleotide sequence: TGTGCCAGCAGCGTCGGGCAGGGGCGAACCTACGAGCAGTACTTC.